Presented here are 15 T cell receptor beta chains from one specimen sequenced in a study of T cells in Graves' hyperthyroidism and ophthalmopathy. Using RNA transcripts as the source, TCR beta CDR3 regions were amplified. HTBI primers drove first-round RT-PCR of the TCR CDR3. MiXCR, applied by TCRdb to the multiplex PCR reads, yields one record per CDR3 protein. This sample has around 580,000 distinct CDR3 sequences, with approximately 16% found just once. The specimen sequenced was blood. Receptor source: a woman aged 18-35 years with Graves' hyperthyroidism.

This clonotype was counted ten times or more. CDR3 nucleotides: TGTGCCAGCAGCAGCCCCGTTAGGTCCTACGAGCAGTACTTC. Protein product: CASSSPVRSYEQYF. The V call is TRBV6-2 or TRBV6-3, the J call TRBJ2-7; D call uncertain. The CDR3 consists of 14 residues. The V end was cut by 6 bases, the J end by 1 base, with 13 bases between. In germline, CDR1 is MNHEY, CDR2 SVGEGT.

This clonotype has just a few counts. V gene TRBV4-3 combines with J gene TRBJ1-1; 9 nucleotides align to TRBD1. This CDR3 contains 15 residues. Germline V gives CDR1 LGHNA, CDR2 YSLEER. V shed 4 bases, J shed 2 bases, and the junction held 5 bases outside the gene matches. CDR3 nucleotides: TGCGCCAGCAGCCGTCAGGACAGGGGAAACACTGAAGCTTTCTTT. Translating it yields CASSRQDRGNTEAFF.

As concerns this clonotype: Since a much larger clone is just one base distant, this may be a read error. The J gene is TRBJ1-1, the V gene TRBV20-1, with 8 positions matching TRBD1. This CDR3 contains 15 residues. CDR1 DFQATT and CDR2 SNEGSKA come from the germline V gene (reference sequence). The chain's CDR3 is CSARVRTGMNTEVFF. DNA of the CDR3: TGCAGTGCTAGAGTGCGGACAGGGATGAACACTGAAGTTTTCTTT.

This clonotype was seen many times. This chain connects TRBV2 to TRBJ1-1; a possible D gene is TRBD1 (5 bases). V was pared by 8 bases and J by 1 base, with 14 bases between. CDR3 length equals 14 residues. Germline V lookup: CDR1 SNHLY, CDR2 FYNNEI. The CDR3 nucleotides are TGTGCCAGCGGGACGGGGGGTCGGAACACTGAAGCTTTCTTT. Protein: CASGTGGRNTEAFF.

This CDR3 reads CASSHPTGFFSGELFF. CDR3 nucleotide sequence: TGTGCCAGCAGCCATCCGACAGGGTTTTTTTCCGGGGAGCTGTTTTTT. This sequence joins TRBV3-1 and TRBJ2-2, with 7 bases lining up with TRBD1. V trimming: 3 bases; J trimming: 6 bases; junction bases outside the gene matches: 10. The CDR3 has 16 residues. Per the germline V gene, CDR1 is LGHDT and CDR2 is YNNKEL (reference sequence). Full variable domain (rest looked up from reference TRBV3-1 and TRBJ2-2): DTAVSQTPKYLVTQMGNDKSIKCEQNLGHDTMYWYKQDSKKFLKIMFSYNNKELIINETVPNRFSPKSPDKAHLNLHINSLELGDSAVYFCASSHPTGFFSGELFFGEGSRLTVL.

DNA for the CDR3: TGTGCCAGCAGTCCCCGCTCCGTAGATACGCAGTATTTT. It codes for CASSPRSVDTQYF. This sequence joins TRBV12-3 or TRBV12-4 and TRBJ2-3; D call uncertain. The CDR3 has 13 residues. Trimming took 5 bases from V and 5 from J, leaving 11 bases between them.

This chain joins TRBV6-1 and TRBJ1-3; D gene unclear. CDR3 length: 13 amino acids. V lost 6 bases to trimming and J lost 0 bases, with 6 bases between them. Germline loops: CDR1 MNHNS, CDR2 SASEGT. The DNA for the CDR3 is TGTGCCAGCAGCGCCAACTCTGGAAACACCATATATTTT. Translating gives CASSANSGNTIYF.

This clonotype came up a few times. A read error may be the cause here, since a much bigger clone is one base away. The chain has TRBV3-1 and TRBJ1-2; tentative D call: TRBD1 (6 bases). The germline CDR1 and CDR2 sequences are LGHDT and YNNKEL (reference sequence). The CDR3 is made up of 15 amino acids. The CDR3 DNA follows: TGTACCAGCAGCCAAGGCACAGGGCCGGGCGGGGGCTACACCTTC. As protein: CTSSQGTGPGGGYTF.

The sample holds many counts of this clonotype. The J gene is TRBJ2-7, the V gene TRBV28; 10 nucleotides agree with TRBD2. Losses at the gene ends were 8 bases for V and 0 bases for J; bases not matched to a gene: 4. Germline CDR1 reads MDHEN; CDR2 reads SYDVKM. The CDR3 is 14 amino acids. The CDR3 region has the DNA TGTGCCAGCGCTCCTAGCGGGAGCTCCTACGAGCAGTACTTC. This codes for CASAPSGSSYEQYF.

This clonotype was seen only once. This chain uses TRBV20-1 with TRBJ2-1; 13 nucleotides agree with TRBD2. Trimming at V came to 3 bases and at J to 7 bases, leaving 3 bases not matched to a gene. Looked up from germline, CDR1 is DFQATT and CDR2 is SNEGSKA (reference sequence). There are 14 residues in the CDR3. The CDR3 DNA reads TGCAGTGCTAGGACTAGCGGGAGGAGAAATGAGCAGTTCTTC. Translating gives CSARTSGRRNEQFF.

Comments on this clonotype: A read error may produce the germline difference seen at one junction end. The chain joins TRBV29-1 to TRBJ2-1; possible D gene TRBD2, 5 bases. The CDR3 is 12 residues long. CDR1 is SQVTM, CDR2 ANQGSEA, per germline. In DNA, the CDR3 is TGCAGCGTTGAAGAGGCGGGCGTTGAGCAGCTCTTC. This translates into CSVEEAGVEQLF.

This clonotype came up many times. V and J are TRBV5-1 and TRBJ2-7, with TRBD2 as a possible D gene (6 bases). The CDR3 spans 14 residues. V shed 3 bases and J shed 3 bases, with 13 bases lying between them. CDR1 SGHRS and CDR2 YFSETQ come from the germline V gene. CDR3 loop: CASSSGLGSYEQYF. CDR3 bases: TGCGCCAGCAGCTCGGGACTGGGAAGCTACGAGCAGTACTTC.

This clonotype has more than one count but fewer than ten. V and J are TRBV2 and TRBJ1-2, with a possible D match to TRBD1 (6 bases). The V end was cut by 3 bases, the J end by 5 bases, with 13 bases between. The CDR3 totals 14 residues. The germline CDR1 and CDR2 sequences are SNHLY and FYNNEI. CDR3 DNA: TGTGCCAGCAGTGAGGACAGCCGGGTATATGGCTACACCTTC. It yields the protein CASSEDSRVYGYTF.

Details on this clonotype: This may come from a read error, since a much larger clone is one base off. The chain has TRBV3-1 and TRBJ2-1, with 8 bases matching TRBD2. The last part of the DNA fits TRBJ2-7 better; the J call may be wrong. The CDR3 is 14 amino acids. Germline V CDR1 and CDR2: LGHDT, YNNKEL (reference sequence). The CDR3 protein is CASGREGSYNEQYF. The DNA of the CDR3 is TGTGCCAGTGGTCGGGAGGGTTCCTACAATGAGCAGTACTTC.

This clonotype was found a few times. This may come from a read error, since a much larger clone is one base off. V usage is TRBV3-1 and J usage is TRBJ2-7, with TRBD1 identical over 8 bases. The CDR3 sequence is 14 residues long. From germline, CDR1 is LGHDT and CDR2 YNNKEL (reference sequence). The CDR3 bases are TGTGCCAGCAGCCAAGCCAGGGGGCGTGACGAGCGGTACTTC. It codes for CASSQARGRDERYF.